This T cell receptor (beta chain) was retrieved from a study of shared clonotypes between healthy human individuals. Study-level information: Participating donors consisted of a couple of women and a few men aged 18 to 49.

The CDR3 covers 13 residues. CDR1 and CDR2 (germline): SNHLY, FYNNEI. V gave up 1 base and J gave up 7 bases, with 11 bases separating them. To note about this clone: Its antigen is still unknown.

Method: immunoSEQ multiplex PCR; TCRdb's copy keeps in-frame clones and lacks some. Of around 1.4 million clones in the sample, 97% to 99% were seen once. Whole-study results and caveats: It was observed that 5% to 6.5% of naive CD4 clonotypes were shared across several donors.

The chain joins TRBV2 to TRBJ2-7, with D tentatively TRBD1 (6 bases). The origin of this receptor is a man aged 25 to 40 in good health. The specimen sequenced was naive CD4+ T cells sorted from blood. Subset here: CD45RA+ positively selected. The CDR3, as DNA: TGTGCCAGCAGTGAAGACAGGGTGGGAGAGCAGTACTTC. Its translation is CASSEDRVGEQYF.